The 12 T cell receptor beta chains in this list originate from one sample, sequenced in a study of cytomegalovirus exposure and HLA in healthy donors. This table comes from immunoSEQ multiplex PCR, and its TCRdb copy is limited to in-frame clones, with some not included. This table holds around 200,000 clones, 88% found once. Sequencing used PBMCs. These receptors came from a woman aged 18-29 years in good health and CMV-seronegative.

In its sample, this clone was seen once. The chain couples TRBV4-1 to TRBJ2-2; 11 bases line up with TRBD1. The germline gives CDR1 MGHRA, CDR2 YSYEKL. This CDR3 region has 18 residues. Trimming removed 6 bases from V and 4 bases from J; junction bases left unmatched: 13. CDR3 protein: CASSPPRTGGAVTGELFF. CDR3 coding DNA: TGCGCCAGCAGTCCCCCCAGGACAGGGGGCGCCGTCACCGGGGAGCTGTTTTTT.

This clone is a singleton in its sample. The chain uses TRBV19 and TRBJ2-4; D gene ambiguous. The germline gives CDR1 LNHDA, CDR2 SQIVND (reference sequence). The CDR3 spans 17 residues. Trimming shortened V by 5 bases and J by 1 base, and 18 bases separated the two germline ends. The CDR3 here is CASSALGQVLAKNIQYF. CDR3 DNA sequence: TGTGCCAGTAGTGCTTTGGGTCAGGTATTGGCCAAAAACATTCAGTACTTC.

V gene TRBV28 combines with J gene TRBJ2-7, with TRBD1 identical over 8 bases. This CDR3 has 15 residues. Per germline, CDR1 MDHEN and CDR2 SYDVKM. The trim removed 6 bases at V and 0 bases at J, leaving 7 bases unmatched. The CDR3 coding sequence is TGTGCCAGCAGAGGTACAGGGGGGAGCTCCTACGAGCAGTACTTC. It is translated as CASRGTGGSSYEQYF.

The chain couples TRBV6-5 to TRBJ2-7, with TRBD2 matching over 13 bases. Germline lookup yields CDR1 MNHEY and CDR2 SVGAGI. The J segment lost 7 bases and the V segment lost 3 bases, leaving 9 bases of the junction unmatched. CDR3 length equals 16 residues. The CDR3 region has the DNA TGTGCCAGCAGTTATGGACTAGCGGGGGACTCGTGGGAGCAGTACTTC. Protein product: CASSYGLAGDSWEQYF.

This chain connects TRBV5-4 to TRBJ1-2, with TRBD1 as a possible D gene (5 bases). The V and J ends lost 0 bases and 0 bases respectively, with 9 bases between them. The V gene's germline CDR1 is SGHNT and CDR2 YYREEE (reference sequence). The CDR3 length is 15 residues. The CDR3: CASSLGQSSNYGYTF. In DNA form, the CDR3 reads TGTGCCAGCAGCTTGGGACAGAGCTCTAACTATGGCTACACCTTC.

The V and J genes are TRBV29-1 and TRBJ1-2; 9 bases agree with TRBD1. Germline V gives CDR1 SQVTM, CDR2 ANQGSEA. V was clipped by 7 bases and J by 2 bases; unmatched bases: 8. The CDR3 has 14 amino acids. The DNA for the CDR3 is TGCAGCGCCACGACAGGGGGTGCGAACTATGGCTACACCTTC. The encoded protein is CSATTGGANYGYTF.

The gene calls are TRBV9 and TRBJ2-1; 8 nucleotides line up with TRBD2. The CDR3 covers 14 residues. CDR1 and CDR2 (germline): SGDLS, YYNGEE. V was pared by 0 bases and J by 7 bases, with 3 bases of the junction left unmatched. CDR3 sequence reads: CASSVEASGNEQFF. The CDR3 nucleotides are TGTGCCAGCAGCGTAGAGGCTAGCGGGAATGAGCAGTTCTTC.

The chain is built from TRBV21-1 and TRBJ2-7; the tabulated D call, TRBD2, remains unverified against the DNA. TRBV21-1 is deemed a pseudogene. The CDR3 runs to 15 residues. CDR3 DNA sequence: TGTGCCAGCAGCAAAGTGGCGGGAAGCTCCTACGAGCAGTACTTC. It codes for CASSKVAGSSYEQYF.

The CDR3 protein is CASSNPRGGANTGELFF. The DNA of the CDR3 is TGTGCCAGCAGTAACCCCCGAGGGGGCGCTAACACCGGGGAGCTGTTTTTT. The gene calls are TRBV5-6 and TRBJ2-2, with TRBD1 identical over 7 bases. Per germline, CDR1 SGHDT and CDR2 YYEEEE. This CDR3 has 17 amino acids. Trimming took 5 bases from V and 2 from J; bases not matched to a gene: 12.

The chain recombines TRBV28 with TRBJ1-2; 11 nucleotides align to TRBD1. CDR1 and CDR2 (germline): MDHEN, SYDVKM. The CDR3 is made up of 14 amino acids. V shed 5 bases and J 8 bases; nucleotides not matched to a gene: 7. The CDR3 reads CASSLGQGAGGYTF. In DNA form, the CDR3 reads TGTGCCAGCAGTCTCGGACAGGGGGCGGGGGGCTACACCTTC.

The gene calls are TRBV7-8 and TRBJ2-3, with TRBD2 matching over 8 bases. V lost 1 base and J lost 1; bases outside the gene matches: 4. Germline-derived CDR1 and CDR2 are SGHVS and FQNEAQ. This CDR3 contains 16 residues. The CDR3 protein is CASSLVAAGGTDTQYF. CDR3 nucleotide sequence: TGTGCCAGCAGCTTAGTGGCAGCGGGGGGCACAGATACGCAGTATTTT.

The chain links TRBV2 to TRBJ1-4; the D gene is possibly TRBD1 (6 bases). Germline assignment: CDR1 SNHLY and CDR2 FYNNEI. V shed 8 bases and J shed 7 bases, with 14 bases lying between them. The CDR3 has 13 residues. The CDR3 region is CASLYRESEKLFF. The CDR3 DNA follows: TGTGCCAGCTTGTACAGGGAGTCTGAAAAACTGTTTTTT.